One and the same sample provided the 30 T cell receptor beta chains below, sequenced in a study of T-cell reconstitution after alpha-beta-depleted transplantation in children. The library targeted TCRbeta and was prepared with unique molecular identifiers. TCRdb reprocessed the PCR reads with MiXCR, giving one entry per CDR3 protein. The sample gives 700,000 or so distinct CDR3 sequences, less than 15% of which show up once; around 0.79% is in the top ten. This specimen was PBMCs, taken before TCRalphabeta/CD19-depleted stem cell transplant. The receptors originated from a girl aged 2 to 10 with congenital amegakaryocytic thrombocytopenia, due to receive a stem cell transplant.

There are many counts of this clonotype. The rearrangement joins TRBV25-1 to TRBJ2-5, with unresolved D. Trimming removed 4 bases from V and 0 bases from J, with 6 bases in between. CDR3 length equals 13 residues. Germline V lookup: CDR1 MGHDK, CDR2 SYGVNS. CDR3 nucleotide sequence: TGTGCCAGCAGTGGGGTTTACCAAGAGACCCAGTACTTC. Its translation: CASSGVYQETQYF.

A few counts support this clonotype. J is TRBJ2-7 and V is TRBV6-5, with 7 bases aligning to TRBD1. This CDR3 has 15 residues. V lost 1 base to trimming and J lost 2 bases; unmatched junction nucleotides: 5. Germline CDR1 reads MNHEY; CDR2 reads SVGAGI. This chain's CDR3 is CASSYFQGVAYEQYF. The DNA for the CDR3 is TGTGCCAGCAGTTACTTCCAGGGGGTAGCCTACGAGCAGTACTTC.

The V gene is TRBV7-8, the J gene TRBJ2-1; D possibly matches TRBD1 or TRBD2 (6 bases each). Germline V gene lookup returns CDR1 SGHVS and CDR2 FQNEAQ. This CDR3 is built from 15 residues. V lost 5 bases to trimming and J lost 8 bases, with 19 bases between them. The CDR3 nucleotides read TGTGCCAGCAGCGTAACAGGGACTCTAGCCCATGAGCAGTTCTTC. Its translation: CASSVTGTLAHEQFF.

V usage is TRBV30 and J usage is TRBJ2-3; weak D call: TRBD2 (6 bases). V was shortened by 3 bases and J by 2 bases, with 9 bases between the two germline ends. The germline V gene encodes CDR1 GTSNPN and CDR2 SVGIG (reference sequence). The CDR3 runs to 13 residues. The CDR3 nucleotides are TGTGCCTGGAGCAGACTAGTCACAGATACGCAGTATTTT. Its translation: CAWSRLVTDTQYF.

Many counts were recorded for this clonotype. V usage is TRBV5-1 and J usage is TRBJ2-1; 7 nucleotides agree with TRBD2. The trim removed 4 bases at V and 1 base at J, leaving 2 bases unmatched. The germline CDR1 and CDR2 sequences are SGHRS and YFSETQ. The CDR3 runs to 14 residues. The CDR3 spells CASSQAGSYNEQFF. The CDR3 DNA reads as TGCGCCAGCAGCCAAGCGGGATCCTACAATGAGCAGTTCTTC.

The chain employs TRBV5-4 and TRBJ2-7, with 7 bases matching TRBD2. V shed 5 bases, J shed 3 bases, and the junction held 17 bases outside the gene matches. The germline V gene has CDR1 SGHNT and CDR2 YYREEE (reference sequence). The CDR3 is made up of 17 amino acids. The CDR3 here is CASSWGLGSGGSYEQYF. The DNA of the CDR3 is TGTGCCAGCAGTTGGGGGTTGGGCTCGGGAGGCAGCTACGAGCAGTACTTC.

On this clonotype: With a much larger clone just one base away, this may be a read error. The J gene is TRBJ2-3, the V gene TRBV12-3 or TRBV12-4; possible D gene TRBD2, 6 bases. CDR3 length: 17 residues. CDR3 sequence reads: CACSHRMIGGAYNTQYF. The CDR3 DNA follows: TGTGCCTGCAGCCACCGAATGATTGGAGGGGCATACAATACGCAGTATTTT.

In this sample, this clonotype turned up a few times. V gene TRBV6-1 combines with J gene TRBJ2-1; D is perhaps TRBD1 (6 bases). The V end lost 8 bases, the J end lost 0 bases, and 14 bases lay between the germline ends. This CDR3 is 15 amino acids long. Germline V CDR1 and CDR2: MNHNS, SASEGT. For the CDR3, the DNA is TGTGCCAGCCAAGGGACAATTAACTCCTACAATGAGCAGTTCTTC. It is translated as CASQGTINSYNEQFF.

The rearrangement joins TRBV7-3 to TRBJ2-1; D is undetermined. This CDR3 spans 14 amino acids. Germline V gene sequence: CDR1 SGHTA, CDR2 FQGTGA. Trimming pared 0 bases from V and 8 bases from J, leaving 11 bases between. DNA of the CDR3: TGTGCCAGCAGCTTAACTGCACGGATGGATGAGCAGTTCTTC. Protein sequence: CASSLTARMDEQFF.

The chain carries TRBV19 and TRBJ2-1, with unresolved D. This CDR3 comprises 14 residues. CDR1 is LNHDA and CDR2 is SQIVND in the germline V gene (reference sequence). The germline V and J ends were trimmed by 3 bases and 6 bases, with 12 bases remaining between them. CDR3 nucleotide sequence: TGTGCCAGTAGTATTCCCGGCCAGAGCAATGAGCAGTTCTTC. Its protein product is CASSIPGQSNEQFF.

Worth noting for this clonotype: Possible read error: a much larger clone is one base away. V and J are TRBV12-3 or TRBV12-4 and TRBJ2-7; D gene unclear. Trimming pared 6 bases from V and 0 bases from J, leaving 12 bases between. The CDR3 is 14 amino acids. The CDR3 DNA sequence: TGTGCCAGCAGAATCGACGGTCCCTCCTACGAGCAGTACTTC. It codes for CASRIDGPSYEQYF.

This clonotype was picked up a small number of times. V is TRBV12-3 or TRBV12-4 and J is TRBJ1-5; a weak D match, TRBD1 (5 bases). The CDR3 has 13 residues. V was trimmed by 8 bases and J by 6 bases, leaving 14 bases between them. As DNA, the CDR3 is TGTGCCAGCCGGGTGGCCGGGGGTCAGCCCCAGCATTTT. This sequence encodes CASRVAGGQPQHF.

The chain uses TRBV4-1 and TRBJ1-2; 7 bases are shared with TRBD1. J was trimmed by 0 bases and V by 4 bases; bases with no gene match: 8. The length of the CDR3 is 16 residues. CDR1 is MGHRA and CDR2 is YSYEKL in the germline V gene. CDR3 in amino acids: CASSPGSGTANYGYTF. As DNA, the CDR3 is TGCGCCAGCAGCCCAGGATCCGGGACAGCTAACTATGGCTACACCTTC.

This clonotype has a count of ten or more. This chain uses TRBV20-1 with TRBJ1-1, with 9 bases fitting TRBD1. The V segment lost 6 bases and the J segment 4 bases; nucleotides outside the gene matches: 6. Germline CDR1 reads DFQATT; CDR2 reads SNEGSKA (reference sequence). This CDR3 contains 13 residues. The CDR3, as DNA: TGCAGTGCCCAAACAGGGGGCCCCACTGAAGCTTTCTTT. Its translation is CSAQTGGPTEAFF.

This clonotype was seen a few times. The chain employs TRBV29-1 and TRBJ2-1; the D is unclear. The germline V and J ends were trimmed by 5 bases and 3 bases, with 11 bases remaining between them. The CDR3 has 13 amino acids. The germline gives CDR1 SQVTM, CDR2 ANQGSEA. The CDR3 DNA reads as TGCAGCGTTCGTAGCCTTAACTACAATGAGCAGTTCTTC. This codes for CSVRSLNYNEQFF.

J is TRBJ1-5 and V is TRBV7-9; the D is unclear. Deletions cut 8 bases from V and 3 bases from J, with 11 bases between. This CDR3 comprises 13 residues. CDR1 is SEHNR, CDR2 FQNEAQ, per germline (reference sequence). CDR3 coding DNA: TGTGCCAGCTCAACAAGAGACAATCAGCCCCAGCATTTT. This gives the protein CASSTRDNQPQHF.

Worth noting for this clonotype: A much larger clone lies a single base off, so this may be a read error. The J gene is TRBJ2-1, the V gene TRBV20-1, with D uncertain. This CDR3 has 10 residues. Germline CDR1 DFQATT, CDR2 SNEGSKA (reference sequence). The V gene lost 7 bases and the J gene lost 10 bases, with 11 bases spanning the gap. CDR3 DNA sequence: TGCAGTGATAGTTTCCGGGAGCAGTTCTTC. Protein sequence: CSDSFREQFF.

This clonotype came up a few times. The gene calls are TRBV5-1 and TRBJ2-1; D uncertain. V was trimmed by 0 bases and J by 5 bases, leaving 9 bases between them. The length of the CDR3 is 14 residues. Germline V gives CDR1 SGHRS, CDR2 YFSETQ. CDR3 nucleotide sequence: TGCGCCAGCAGCTTGGGACGGAACAACAATGAGCAGTTCTTC. It is translated as CASSLGRNNNEQFF. Full variable domain (missing parts from reference TRBV5-1 and TRBJ2-1): KAGVTQTPRYLIKTRGQQVTLSCSPISGHRSVSWYQQTPGQGLQFLFEYFSETQRNKGNFPGRFSGRQFSNSRSEMNVSTLELGDSALYLCASSLGRNNNEQFFGPGTRLTVL.

Only a few counts were recorded for this clonotype. The chain has TRBV20-1 and TRBJ2-3; 9 bases line up with TRBD1. J gave up 3 bases and V 6 bases, and 16 bases lay outside the gene matches. CDR1 is DFQATT and CDR2 is SNEGSKA in the germline V gene (reference sequence). This CDR3 is built from 17 residues. CDR3 bases: TGCAGTGCAAGCACGTCCGCGACAGGGGGAGGGACAGATACGCAGTATTTT. Protein product: CSASTSATGGGTDTQYF.

This clonotype was seen a handful of times. The chain links TRBV5-1 to TRBJ2-2; TRBD1 aligns across 7 bases. Trimming at V came to 2 bases and at J to 5 bases, leaving 12 bases not matched to a gene. There are 17 residues in the CDR3. CDR1 SGHRS and CDR2 YFSETQ come from the germline V gene. The DNA for the CDR3 is TGCGCCAGCAGCTTCCGCGTGACAGGGTTTTTTACCGGGGAGCTGTTTTTT. It translates to CASSFRVTGFFTGELFF.

This clonotype was detected a few times. V and J are TRBV12-3 or TRBV12-4 and TRBJ2-7; D call uncertain. With 3 bases removed from V and 0 bases from J, the gap between germline ends came to 12 bases. The CDR3 consists of 15 residues. The DNA for the CDR3 is TGTGCCAGCAGTTTCTCCCAGAATGGCTCCTACGAGCAGTACTTC. This gives the protein CASSFSQNGSYEQYF.

This sequence joins TRBV5-4 and TRBJ1-1; D remains unclear. The germline CDR1 and CDR2 sequences are SGHNT and YYREEE (reference sequence). This CDR3 is 15 amino acids long. V lost 2 bases to trimming and J lost 2 bases, with 13 bases between them. CDR3 amino acids: CASSLRSGINTEAFF. The CDR3 DNA reads as TGTGCCAGCAGCTTAAGGAGTGGTATCAACACTGAAGCTTTCTTT. The full variable domain, its missing parts supplied by reference TRBV5-4 and TRBJ1-1, is ETGVTQSPTHLIKTRGQQVTLRCSSQSGHNTVSWYQQALGQGPQFIFQYYREEENGRGNFPPRFSGLQFPNYSSELNVNALELDDSALYLCASSLRSGINTEAFFGQGTRLTVV.

This clonotype was detected ten times or more. The chain employs TRBV12-3 or TRBV12-4 and TRBJ2-3, with D possibly TRBD1 on 6 matching bases. Trimming removed 6 bases from V and 8 bases from J, with 15 bases in between. The CDR3 extends over 13 amino acids. The CDR3 sequence: CASSPTGVGTQYF. CDR3 bases: TGTGCCAGCAGCCCGACAGGAGTTGGTACGCAGTATTTT.

This clonotype was seen a few times. V gene TRBV29-1 combines with J gene TRBJ2-1; tentative D call: TRBD1 (5 bases). V was cut by 6 bases and J by 9 bases, with 12 bases left in between. CDR1 is SQVTM and CDR2 is ANQGSEA in the germline V gene. The CDR3 runs to 11 residues. The CDR3 DNA reads TGCAGCGTGACTGGCCAGGGTGAGCAGTTCTTC. This encodes CSVTGQGEQFF.

The chain couples TRBV20-1 to TRBJ2-7; either TRBD1 or TRBD2 may fit D (6 bases each). Germline assignment: CDR1 DFQATT and CDR2 SNEGSKA (reference sequence). Trimming left V 3 bases short and J 2 bases short, with 14 bases between. This CDR3 is 14 amino acids long. CDR3 DNA: TGCAGTGCTAGGGGGGCTGCGGGGACCTACGAGCAGTACTTC. Translating it yields CSARGAAGTYEQYF.

In its sample, this clonotype was seen a few times. This sequence joins TRBV5-1 and TRBJ1-2; D may be TRBD1 (6 bases). This CDR3 spans 15 amino acids. V lost 4 bases and J lost 3, with 16 bases in between. Germline values: CDR1 SGHRS, CDR2 YFSETQ. CDR3 in amino acids: CASSELTGQYYGYTF. CDR3 coding DNA: TGCGCCAGCAGCGAGTTGACAGGCCAATACTATGGCTACACCTTC.

The V call is TRBV28, the J call TRBJ2-7, with 10 bases matching TRBD1. The CDR3 runs to 17 residues. The V and J ends lost 7 bases and 3 bases, in that order; junction bases with no gene match: 15. Germline V gene sequence: CDR1 MDHEN, CDR2 SYDVKM. In DNA form, the CDR3 reads TGTGCCAGCATTCCCGGGACAGGGGTACCTACAGTCTACGAGCAGTACTTC. It codes for CASIPGTGVPTVYEQYF.

This clonotype occurred many times. This sequence joins TRBV5-6 and TRBJ2-4; 9 bases match TRBD2. This CDR3 has 15 residues. Germline CDR1 SGHDT, CDR2 YYEEEE. Unmatched junction bases numbered 10, after V lost 5 bases and J lost 7 bases. The CDR3 DNA follows: TGTGCCAGCAGTTATCCCTTAGCGGGAGTTAACATTCAGTACTTC. Translating gives CASSYPLAGVNIQYF.

For this clonotype: Relative to the germline gene, one junction end is altered; a read error may explain this. This chain uses TRBV20-1 with TRBJ2-3; 8 bases match TRBD2. Germline V gives CDR1 DFQATT, CDR2 SNEGSKA (reference sequence). The CDR3 contains 16 residues. The CDR3 nucleotides are TGCAGTGTTCCCTACACGACTAGCGACCGCACAGATACGCACTATTTT. This encodes CSVPYTTSDRTDTHYF.

This clonotype showed up many times. The rearrangement links TRBV20-1 to TRBJ1-1, with a weak D call TRBD1 (5 bases). There are 13 residues in the CDR3. Germline CDR1 is DFQATT and CDR2 is SNEGSKA (reference sequence). Trimming removed 1 base at V and 4 bases at J, with 10 bases between. CDR3 in DNA: TGCAGTGCTAGAGTTAGGGGACCCACTGAAGCTTTCTTT. Translating gives CSARVRGPTEAFF.